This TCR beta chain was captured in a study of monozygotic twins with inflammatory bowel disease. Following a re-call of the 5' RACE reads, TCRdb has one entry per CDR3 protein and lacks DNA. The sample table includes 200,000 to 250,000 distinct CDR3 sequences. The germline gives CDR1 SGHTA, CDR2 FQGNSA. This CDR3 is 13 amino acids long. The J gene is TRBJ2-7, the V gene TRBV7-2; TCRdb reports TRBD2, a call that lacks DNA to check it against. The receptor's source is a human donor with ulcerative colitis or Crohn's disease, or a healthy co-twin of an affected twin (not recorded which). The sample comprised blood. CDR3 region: CASSQDPTYEQYF.